The 17 T cell receptor beta chains listed next were all sequenced from one sample in a study of blood T cells in healthy people across ages. The use of a sample-barcoded 5' primer and a J-beta primer mix characterized a second PCR of roughly 6 to 11 cycles. TCRdb called the 5' RACE reads again in MiXCR, with one record for every CDR3 protein. The sample includes more than 800,000 distinct CDR3 sequences, more than 25% seen only once; the top ten take 15% to 20%. Source material: blood. These receptors were collected from a woman aged 80 or older in good health.

The chain links TRBV7-2 to TRBJ2-7, with D perhaps matching TRBD2 (5 bases). Germline values: CDR1 SGHTA, CDR2 FQGNSA. The CDR3 runs 14 residues. V gave up 4 bases and J gave up 3 bases, with 13 bases separating them. The CDR3 loop is CASSCPGRGYEQYF. The CDR3 DNA sequence: TGTGCCAGCAGCTGTCCTGGACGGGGCTACGAGCAGTACTTC.

The J gene is TRBJ1-2, the V gene TRBV7-8; D is unresolved. V dropped 4 bases and J dropped 8 bases, with 11 bases sitting between them. In germline, CDR1 is SGHVS, CDR2 FQNEAQ. This CDR3 contains 12 residues. CDR3 sequence (DNA): TGTGCCAGCAGCTCAACTAGAGGCGGCTACACCTTC. This codes for CASSSTRGGYTF.

This clonotype was recorded at least ten times. V and J are TRBV7-9 and TRBJ2-5; either TRBD1 or TRBD2 may fit D (6 bases each). Germline loops: CDR1 SEHNR, CDR2 FQNEAQ (reference sequence). Deletions cut 2 bases from V and 2 bases from J, with 18 bases between. This CDR3 region has 17 residues. DNA for the CDR3: TGTGCCAGCAGCTTACGGGGGACGGGGGCGCGACAAGAGACCCAGTACTTC. As protein: CASSLRGTGARQETQYF.

The V and J genes are TRBV6-2 or TRBV6-3 and TRBJ1-5; D not certain. CDR1 and CDR2 (germline): MNHEY, SVGEGT. Trimming stripped 4 bases from V and 1 base from J, with 2 bases between. CDR3 size: 12 residues. The chain's CDR3 is CASSWSNQPQHF. CDR3 bases: TGTGCCAGCAGTTGGAGCAATCAGCCCCAGCATTTT.

V is TRBV6-2 or TRBV6-3 and J is TRBJ1-5, with a weak D call TRBD1 (6 bases). Trimming shortened V by 11 bases and J by 1 base, and 15 bases separated the two germline ends. This CDR3 region has 14 residues. Germline V CDR1 and CDR2: MNHEY, SVGEGT. The CDR3 sequence: CAGTHRVSNQPQHF. In DNA form, the CDR3 reads TGTGCCGGCACGCACAGGGTGAGCAATCAGCCCCAGCATTTT.

This clonotype was recorded at least ten times. CDR3 coding DNA: TGTGCCAGCAGTGTCCGGGCAGCCAAAAACATTCAGTACTTC. It specifies CASSVRAAKNIQYF. This sequence joins TRBV6-6 and TRBJ2-4; no clear D. The CDR3 contains 14 residues. Trimming left V 5 bases short and J 0 bases short, with 8 bases between. CDR1 and CDR2 from the germline V gene are MNHNY and SVGAGI (reference sequence).

Points on this clonotype: This CDR3 fails to terminate in the conserved phenylalanine or tryptophan, so it likely reflects a read error. The rearrangement links TRBV10-1 to TRBJ2-1; D remains unclear. CDR3 length: 12 residues. Germline V gene sequence: CDR1 WNHNN, CDR2 SYGVQD (reference sequence). V was shortened by 8 bases and J by 11 bases, with 16 bases between the two germline ends. DNA for the CDR3: TGCGCCAGCGGCTCCGGCCGAGCTAAGCAGTTCTGC. It is translated as CASGSGRAKQFC.

Regarding this clonotype: A much larger clone differs by one base, so this may be a read error. The chain combines TRBV10-3 with TRBJ2-4, with 7 bases lining up with TRBD1. The DNA end is a closer match to TRBJ2-7, so the J assignment may be wrong. Germline CDR1 is ENHRY and CDR2 is SYGVKD. The CDR3 consists of 12 residues. CDR3 sequence: CAISTTGCEQYF. The CDR3 bases are TGTGCCATCAGTACGACAGGGTGCGAGCAGTACTTC.

Details on this clonotype: This clone may be a read error of a much larger clone one base away. The rearrangement joins TRBV7-2 to TRBJ2-1; 8 bases are shared with TRBD1. CDR1 and CDR2 (germline): SGHTA, FQGNSA. CDR3 length: 17 residues. V shed 2 bases and J 2 bases; nucleotides not matched to a gene: 8. This CDR3 is CASSLLTGASPYNEQFF. The CDR3 DNA follows: TGTGCCAGCAGCTTACTGACAGGGGCCAGTCCCTACAATGAGCAGTTCTTC.

In its sample, this clonotype was seen a few times. V and J are TRBV27 and TRBJ2-6; D is ambiguous. CDR3 length: 19 residues. From germline, CDR1 is MNHEY and CDR2 SMNVEV (reference sequence). V was clipped by 5 bases and J by 6 bases, with 26 bases between them. Here the CDR3 reads CASSPLDGANLGEANVLTF. The CDR3 region has the DNA TGTGCCAGCAGTCCGCTAGACGGAGCCAATCTCGGTGAGGCCAACGTCCTGACTTTC. The full variable domain, rest sourced from reference TRBV27 and TRBJ2-6, is EAQVTQNPRYLITVTGKKLTVTCSQNMNHEYMSWYRQDPGLGLRQIYYSMNVEVTDKGDVPEGYKVSRKEKRNFPLILESPSPNQTSLYFCASSPLDGANLGEANVLTFGAGSRLTVL.

This clonotype was detected many times. V and J are TRBV7-9 and TRBJ2-5; possibly TRBD1 for D (6 bases). The CDR3 contains 14 residues. CDR1 is SEHNR and CDR2 is FQNEAQ in the germline V gene (reference sequence). Deletions cut 5 bases from V and 0 bases from J, with 10 bases between. The CDR3 region has the DNA TGTGCCAGCAGCACCGGACAGTACCAAGAGACCCAGTACTTC. Amino acid sequence: CASSTGQYQETQYF.

In regard to this clonotype: This may come from a read error, since a much larger clone is one base off. This chain uses TRBV6-6 with TRBJ2-4, with 9 bases that match TRBD1. This CDR3 has 13 amino acids. The germline V gene has CDR1 MNHNY and CDR2 SVGAGI (reference sequence). DNA for the CDR3: TGTGCCGGCAGAGGGACAGGGCCGGGGGAGCAGTACTTC. Amino acid sequence: CAGRGTGPGEQYF.

V usage is TRBV7-2 and J usage is TRBJ2-5; 14 positions agree with TRBD2. J was trimmed by 7 bases and V by 5 bases; bases with no gene match: 9. The germline V gene has CDR1 SGHTA and CDR2 FQGNSA. The CDR3 has 16 residues. This CDR3 reads CASSNTGTSGSGTQYF. In nucleotides, the CDR3 is TGTGCCAGCAGCAATACCGGGACTAGCGGGAGCGGGACCCAGTACTTC. The whole variable domain, filled in from reference TRBV7-2 and TRBJ2-5, reads GAGVSQSPSNKVTEKGKDVELRCDPISGHTALYWYRQSLGQGLEFLIYFQGNSAPDKSGLPSDRFSAERTGGSVSTLTIQRTQQEDSAVYLCASSNTGTSGSGTQYFGPGTRLLVL.

The chain has TRBV13 and TRBJ2-7, with D possibly TRBD1 on 6 matching bases. The CDR3 sequence is 13 residues long. Germline V CDR1 and CDR2: PRHDT, FYEKMQ (reference sequence). V dropped 9 bases and J dropped 2 bases, with 14 bases sitting between them. CDR3 protein: CARRNRVAYEQYF. CDR3 in DNA: TGTGCCAGACGGAACAGGGTGGCCTACGAGCAGTACTTC.

This clonotype was detected ten times or more. V and J are TRBV5-1 and TRBJ2-1; D is possibly TRBD1 (5 bases). In germline, CDR1 is SGHRS, CDR2 YFSETQ. The CDR3 loop spans 15 amino acids. The ends were cut back, 1 base at V and 7 bases at J, with 15 bases in the middle. The CDR3 DNA reads as TGCGCCAGCAGCTTGAACGGTCAGGGAATTAATGAGCAGTTCTTC. This sequence encodes CASSLNGQGINEQFF.

The gene calls are TRBV20-1 and TRBJ1-2, with a weak D call TRBD1 (5 bases). V dropped 0 bases and J dropped 2 bases, with 16 bases sitting between them. Germline V lookup: CDR1 DFQATT, CDR2 SNEGSKA (reference sequence). The CDR3 is made up of 16 amino acids. The CDR3 spells CSARDRRRGANYGYTF. The CDR3 nucleotides read TGCAGTGCTAGAGATCGGCGTCGGGGCGCGAACTATGGCTACACCTTC.

This clonotype was counted a few times. The chain recombines TRBV2 with TRBJ2-5; 11 bases match TRBD1. The CDR3 is 15 residues long. Germline loops: CDR1 SNHLY, CDR2 FYNNEI. The junction had 3 bases not matched to a gene; V was cut back by 6 bases and J by 0 bases. CDR3 region: CASSGQGAHQETQYF. The CDR3 DNA reads as TGTGCCAGCAGCGGACAGGGGGCGCACCAAGAGACCCAGTACTTC.